In its sample, the clone carrying this T cell receptor beta chain was seen many times. The V end lost 3 bases, the J end lost 7 bases, and 12 bases lay between the germline ends. Germline V CDR1 and CDR2: KGHSH, LQKENI. There are 14 residues in the CDR3. The sample is drawn from a study of T cells in Graves' hyperthyroidism and ophthalmopathy. These patients, aged 18 to 65, had recently diagnosed hyperthyroidism lasting under 2 months. RNA transcripts were the template for amplifying TCR beta CDR3 regions. The HTBI primer set served for first-round RT-PCR of the TCR CDR3. TCRdb redid the calling of the multiplex PCR reads with MiXCR, one entry per CDR3 protein. The sample consists of fewer than 550,000 distinct CDR3 sequences, 15% to 19% of them appearing once.

This sequence joins TRBV18 and TRBJ1-4; D gene uncertain. Sequencing input: blood. The clonotype was recovered from a woman younger than 30 with Graves' hyperthyroidism. DNA for the CDR3: TGTGCCAGCTCACCCCACGGAATGGCTGAAAAACTGTTTTTT. It yields the protein CASSPHGMAEKLFF. The variable domain in full, completed from reference TRBV18 and TRBJ1-4, reads NAGVMQNPRHLVRRRGQEARLRCSPMKGHSHVYWYRQLPEEGLKFMVYLQKENIIDESGMPKERFSAEFPKEGPSILRIQQVVRGDSAAYFCASSPHGMAEKLFFGSGTQLSVL.